A selection of T cell receptor beta chains follows, all from one sample in a study of OX40 agonist ivuxolimab in advanced cancers. The table came from immunoSEQ multiplex PCR; TCRdb's copy has only in-frame clones and leaves some out. The sample shows about 23,000 clones, more than 80% of them seen only once. Sample: CD4+ or CD8+ T cells sorted from blood, taken in a trial of the OX40 agonist ivuxolimab. These receptor sequences come from an adult with an advanced solid tumor such as melanoma, head and neck, liver or kidney cancer. The CDR3 runs from the conserved cysteine through the conserved F or W. The D gene is left open where the match is weak. The size field is filled for only some rows; it gives once, few, many or a size class.

j_gene	d_gene	abundance	v_gene	CDR3aa	CDR3nt
TRBJ2-3	TRBD2	-	TRBV9	CASSVVTSGGTDTQYF	TGTGCCAGCAGCGTAGTGACTAGCGGGGGCACAGATACGCAGTATTTT
TRBJ2-7	-	-	TRBV9	CASSVGASSGAYEQYF	TGTGCCAGCAGCGTAGGAGCTTCCTCGGGAGCCTACGAGCAGTACTTC
TRBJ1-1	-	-	TRBV5-5	CASSPGLNTEAFF	TGTGCCAGCAGCCCCGGGCTGAACACTGAAGCTTTCTTT
TRBJ1-1	-	-	TRBV6-6	CASSYTGGLTEAFF	TGTGCCAGCAGTTACACGGGGGGGCTAACTGAAGCTTTCTTT
TRBJ1-1	-	-	TRBV30	CAWKRGATEAFF	TGTGCCTGGAAAAGGGGGGCGACTGAAGCTTTCTTT
TRBJ2-7	TRBD1	-	TRBV10-2	CASSEGTGGYEQYF	TGCGCCAGCAGTGAAGGGACAGGGGGCTACGAGCAGTACTTC
TRBJ1-2	TRBD1	-	TRBV19	CASSTGTGYGYTF	TGTGCCAGTAGTACTGGGACAGGGTATGGCTACACCTTC
TRBJ2-7	TRBD1	-	TRBV4-2	CASSHPMGDRGSYEQYF	TGTGCCAGCAGCCACCCCATGGGGGACAGGGGCTCCTACGAGCAGTACTTC
TRBJ1-3	-	-	TRBV6-5	CASSYSGGNTIYF	TGTGCCAGCAGTTACTCTGGGGGAAACACCATATATTTT
TRBJ1-6	-	once	TRBV25-1	CASSEYMSSYNSPLHF	TGTGCCAGCAGTGAATACATGAGCTCCTATAATTCACCCCTCCACTTT